Listed below are T cell receptor beta chains from one sample, sequenced in a study of cytomegalovirus exposure and HLA in healthy donors. Some clones are missing from TCRdb's copy, which holds only in-frame ones; the method was immunoSEQ multiplex PCR. This table holds some 160,000 clones, about 77% found once. The sequenced material came from PBMCs. These receptors all stem from a man in his 60s in good health and CMV-seronegative. The conserved cysteine and the conserved F or W are not part of the CDR3 here.

V	length	J	CDR3
TRBV2	14	TRBJ1-5	ASSGQGAGSNQPQH
TRBV5-5	12	TRBJ2-1	ASSWGLAGDEQF
TRBV5-4	11	TRBJ2-7	ASSLVGQDEQY
TRBV5-1	14	TRBJ1-1	ASSSTLGGANTEAF
TRBV4-1	12	TRBJ2-2	ASSQVQGAGELF
TRBV7-8	11	TRBJ2-7	ASSLTTSYEQY
TRBV2	10	TRBJ2-7	ASSTGDYEQY
TRBV5-1	14	TRBJ1-2	ASSSLTGDSNYGYT
TRBV11-2	11	TRBJ1-1	ASSFNPGVEAF
TRBV28	13	TRBJ1-1	ASRATGSVRPEAF
TRBV7-2	14	TRBJ2-1	ASSRLGTSGRNEQF
TRBV4-2	12	TRBJ1-2	ASSQVQGGLDYT
TRBV6-5	11	TRBJ2-3	ASVPQGRDTQY
TRBV2	13	TRBJ1-5	ASSERWQTNQPQH
TRBV7-8	13	TRBJ2-1	ASSSTGVSYNEQF
TRBV4-3	13	TRBJ1-1	ASSQVFPGSTEAF
TRBV6-5	11	TRBJ2-7	ASSEVGSYEQY
TRBV7-2	13	TRBJ2-7	ASSLMAGGPYEQY
TRBV9	13	TRBJ2-5	ASSSSQGPQETQY
TRBV29-1	11	TRBJ1-1	SAEAGVNTEAF
TRBV9	16	TRBJ1-4	ASSVGGRGRSTNEKLF
TRBV6-1	10	TRBJ2-5	ASSDEVGTQY
TRBV5-1	13	TRBJ2-1	ASSTGTQRYNEQF
TRBV5-1	12	TRBJ2-7	ASSLRMTRGEQY
TRBV10-2	15	TRBJ1-2	ASSDSMRTGLNYGYT
TRBV5-1	17	TRBJ2-3	ASSTGLAGGSSSTDTQY
TRBV7-9	14	TRBJ2-7	ASSPLQGMGAYEQY
TRBV7-9	11	TRBJ1-2	ASSFSQGRGYT
TRBV7-9	9	TRBJ2-1	ASSLLSEQF
TRBV6-6	11	TRBJ2-5	ATLKQTGEAQY
TRBV28	13	TRBJ2-7	ASSLAGSGSDEQY
TRBV6-1	11	TRBJ1-2	ASSEETGWGYT
TRBV5-6	10	TRBJ2-1	ASNTGNNEQF
TRBV11-2	15	TRBJ2-2	ASSHQQGGGYTGELF
TRBV4-3	12	TRBJ2-7	ASSHSGTSNEQY
TRBV5-6	16	TRBJ1-6	ASSAIATGQGYNSPLH
TRBV29-1	14	TRBJ2-1	SAPSAGPSSYNEQF
TRBV11-2	10	TRBJ1-2	ASSLRAYGYT
TRBV5-1	13	TRBJ2-7	ASSLTSGGTYEQY
TRBV7-9	15	TRBJ2-5	ASSLDLLAGAQETQY
TRBV5-1	13	TRBJ1-5	ASSFAPGSNQPQH
TRBV19	11	TRBJ1-1	ASSITGDTEAF
TRBV5-1	13	TRBJ2-1	ASSLGLAGNNEQF
TRBV19	10	TRBJ2-7	ASSTRASEQY
TRBV27	14	TRBJ2-3	ASSLYQRGAQDTQY
TRBV11-2	13	TRBJ1-6	ASSRTGGYNSPLH
TRBV30	13	TRBJ2-1	AWSAGTGFLNEQF
TRBV5-6	15	TRBJ1-5	ASSSRLSGTGNQPQH
TRBV19	12	TRBJ2-7	ASNPDRDSYEQY
TRBV29-1	12	TRBJ2-3	SVEGWQRTDTQY
TRBV7-2	14	TRBJ2-3	ASSLLGDSSTDTQY
TRBV6-6	13	TRBJ1-2	ASSYPIQGAYGYT
TRBV6-1	11	TRBJ1-5	ASSVQTGRPQH
TRBV9	12	TRBJ1-1	ASSPWTGNTEAF
TRBV5-1	12	TRBJ1-1	ASSLLRGGTQAF
TRBV6-7	12	TRBJ2-7	ASKRTSEIYEQY
TRBV15	14	TRBJ2-1	ATSVGTGYYYNEQF
TRBV9	13	TRBJ1-1	ASSPRTGSNTEAF
TRBV20-1	9	TRBJ2-7	SARLVYEQY